This TCR beta chain comes out of a study of blood T cell repertoires in COVID-19. Across the whole study: COVID-19 samples from acute and convalescent phases originated in the United States, Italy and Spain. Nucleic acid was either cDNA or gDNA, and it came from T cells, B-cell-depleted T cells, or PBMCs.

CDR3 size: 15 residues. The junction had 11 bases not matched to a gene; V was cut back by 4 bases and J by 6 bases. Germline V lookup: CDR1 SGHRS, CDR2 YFSETQ. Participants' own reports of clinical history determined their cohort assignment. Two negative PCRs, clearance, or symptom resolution had been documented for recovered Cohort 3 donors. This table comes from immunoSEQ multiplex PCR, and its TCRdb copy is limited to in-frame clones, with some not included. This sample yields 220,000 or so clones, of which around 88% are seen a single time; around 2.1% belongs to the top ten. This clonotype was sampled from a woman aged 50 to 65 who had recovered from COVID-19. The specimen sequenced was PBMCs or T cells enriched from blood (not recorded which). The rearrangement uses TRBV5-1 and TRBJ1-2, with 8 bases lining up with TRBD1. This CDR3 reads CASSKDRVDWDGYTF. The CDR3 DNA is TGCGCCAGCAGCAAGGACAGGGTGGATTGGGATGGCTACACCTTC.